Listed below are T cell receptor beta chains from one sample, sequenced in a study of neurological immune-mediated disorders. Each CDR3 protein gets one entry after TCRdb re-called the 5' RACE reads with MiXCR. The sample comprises tens of thousands of distinct CDR3 sequences, less than 1.6% of which are singletons, and around 8.8% rests with the top ten. Sequencing input: PBMCs. The receptors shown here come from a woman aged 25 to 39 with multiple sclerosis. Both conserved end residues are part of each CDR3. The order of the fields is clone size, V gene, J gene, CDR3 length, D gene, CDR3 protein, CDR3 DNA. D genes are given only for firm matches. Size values are once, few and many counts, or a class for expanded clones, and some rows have none.

many	TRBV7-2	TRBJ2-2	14	TRBD2	CASSLGLASGELFF	TGTGCCAGCAGCTTGGGACTAGCTTCTGGGGAGCTGTTTTTT
many	TRBV27	TRBJ1-5	15	.	CASKLQGKINQPQHF	TGTGCCAGCAAACTACAGGGAAAGATCAATCAGCCCCAGCATTTT
.	TRBV11-3	TRBJ1-1	15	.	CASSLVGNMNTEAFF	TGTGCCAGCAGCTTAGTAGGCAACATGAACACTGAAGCTTTCTTT
many	TRBV7-2	TRBJ2-5	15	TRBD2	CASSLTSGYQETQYF	TGTGCCAGCAGCCTGACTAGCGGGTACCAAGAGACCCAGTACTTC
many	TRBV7-6	TRBJ2-7	15	TRBD2	CASSLSPAGDHEQYF	TGTGCCAGCAGCTTATCCCCAGCGGGGGATCACGAGCAGTACTTC
many	TRBV6-5	TRBJ2-5	14	.	CASSYSSGIETQYF	TGTGCCAGCAGTTACTCGAGTGGAATAGAGACCCAGTACTTC
many	TRBV7-2	TRBJ2-2	16	TRBD1	CASSSRTGTNTGELFF	TGTGCCAGCAGCTCCCGGACAGGGACGAACACCGGGGAGCTGTTTTTT
many	TRBV7-2	TRBJ2-5	15	.	CASSLWGRKSETQYF	TGTGCCAGCAGCTTATGGGGGCGCAAAAGCGAGACCCAGTACTTC
many	TRBV6-5	TRBJ2-5	15	.	CASSYATGYQETQYF	TGTGCCAGCAGTTACGCGACCGGTTATCAAGAGACCCAGTACTTC
many	TRBV15	TRBJ2-3	14	TRBD2	CATSAGSSTDTQYF	TGTGCCACCTCAGCGGGGTCTAGCACAGATACGCAGTATTTT
many	TRBV12-3/TRBV12-4	TRBJ2-2	13	.	CASSLREAGELFF	TGTGCCAGCAGTTTAAGGGAGGCCGGGGAGCTGTTTTTT
many	TRBV5-4	TRBJ2-3	15	TRBD2	CASSLSMRGSDTQYF	TGTGCCAGCAGCTTGAGTATGCGGGGGTCAGATACGCAGTATTTT
many	TRBV10-3	TRBJ2-7	15	.	CAISESTTTTYEQYF	TGTGCCATCAGTGAGTCAACTACTACTACCTACGAGCAGTACTTC
many	TRBV15	TRBJ2-5	15	.	CATSREGRIQETQYF	TGTGCCACCAGCAGAGAGGGACGGATCCAAGAGACCCAGTACTTC
many	TRBV12-3/TRBV12-4	TRBJ1-1	14	.	CASRPTRGITEAFF	TGTGCCAGCAGACCGACACGCGGAATAACTGAAGCTTTCTTT